The clone carrying this TCR beta chain was seen at least ten times. Its antigen remains unidentified. This CDR3 spans 17 amino acids. Germline CDR1 and CDR2: DFQATT and SNEGSKA (reference sequence). The junction had 22 bases not matched to a gene; V was cut back by 5 bases and J by 7 bases. The sample belongs to a study of metastatic and nonmetastatic thyroid tumors. Study as a whole: Samples came from malignant and benign thyroid patients, and repertoires were compared across blood and tumor or nodule tissue.

Study results and limitations: It was reported that TCR beta diversity was significantly higher in malignant thyroid tumors than benign nodules, in blood and tumor.

Patients had received no treatment of any kind before thyroid surgery. In the authors' methods: Built for papillary thyroid cancer, a distant-metastasis classifier drew on CDR3 differences across clinicopathological groups. TCRdb re-analyzed the PCR reads using MiXCR. These V and J calls derive from TCRdb rather than the authors' analysis. The data contain over 65,000 clones, 12% of them singletons. This chain joins TRBV20-1 and TRBJ1-2; TRBD1 matches 7 bases. This TCR came from a female donor with papillary thyroid cancer or a benign thyroid nodule (not recorded which). Some clones in this sample may be carry-over from other donors' samples. The sequenced sample was tumor tissue. The CDR3 loop is CSAPPTGDVLLVSGYTF. CDR3 in DNA: TGCAGTGCTCCCCCCACAGGGGACGTCTTGCTTGTTAGTGGCTACACCTTC.